Below, one TCR beta chain is given with its context. One end of the junction fails to match germline, which may point to a read error. The CDR3 length is 19 residues. Germline-derived CDR1 and CDR2 are LGHNA and YNFKEQ. The source of the sample is a study of molecular identifiers for immune sequencing clone quantification. TCRdb called the PCR reads again in MiXCR, with one record for every CDR3 protein. The sample contains tens of thousands of distinct CDR3 sequences, roughly a fifth of which appear only once. The chain has TRBV4-2 and TRBJ2-3; TRBD2 aligns across 10 bases. The sequenced material came from naive CD8+ T cells from blood, with Jurkat cell RNA spiked in. Subset reported: FACS-sorted CD8+CD4-CCR7+CD45RA+ naive T cells. This receptor was identified in a human donor in good health. Some libraries in this study had Jurkat cell RNA spiked in. The CDR3 DNA sequence: TGTGCCAGCAGCCAAGAGGAATTAGCGGGAGGTACGGCCACAGATACGCGGTATTTT. It is translated as CASSQEELAGGTATDTRYF.